This T cell receptor beta chain was retrieved from a study of CD8 T cells in Susac syndrome. Germline V gene lookup returns CDR1 MGHRA and CDR2 YSYEKL. The junction had 18 bases not matched to a gene; V was cut back by 4 bases and J by 8 bases. The CDR3 runs to 18 residues. When the RNA was reverse transcribed, random hexamers were used with an input of roughly 0.45 to 1 ug. Amplification of TCR beta CDR3 by immunoSEQ multiplex PCR spanned 54 Vbeta and 13 Jbeta. A single record per CDR3 protein comes from TCRdb applying MiXCR to the immunoSEQ multiplex PCR reads. This sample yields 330,000 or so distinct CDR3 sequences, of which almost 85% are seen a single time; around 0.21% belongs to the top ten. Negative isolation was applied to CD8+ and CD4+ T cells, and FACS enrichment was applied to TEMRA cells. As to this clonotype: The antigen is undetermined.

Study outcomes and limitations: It was acknowledged in the study that its TCR sequencing and HLA analysis involved a relatively small number of individuals.

The sequenced material came from CD8+ T cells from PBMCs. The TCR sequence derives from a human donor with multiple sclerosis. The chain has TRBV4-1 and TRBJ2-1, with 9 bases identical to TRBD2. DNA of the CDR3: TGCGCCAGCAGCCGTTTCCCCCTTAGTCTAGCGGGAACGTATGAGCAGTTCTTC. This codes for CASSRFPLSLAGTYEQFF.